These 3 T cell receptor beta chains were all obtained from the same sample, sequenced in a study of T cells in Graves' hyperthyroidism and ophthalmopathy. The source material, RNA transcripts, was used to amplify TCR beta CDR3 regions. HTBI primers drove first-round RT-PCR of the TCR CDR3. TCRdb independently ran MiXCR on the multiplex PCR reads; one entry per CDR3 protein. Among about 380,000 distinct CDR3 sequences, more than 11% were seen once, and the ten largest hold approximately 10%. Sequencing used blood. The receptor set was obtained from a woman aged 55-70 years with Graves' hyperthyroidism.

This clonotype was recorded many times. The gene calls are TRBV3-1 and TRBJ1-2; the D gene is possibly TRBD1 (6 bases). From germline, CDR1 is LGHDT and CDR2 YNNKEL (reference sequence). Trimming left V 1 base short and J 8 bases short, with 14 bases between. This CDR3 spans 14 amino acids. CDR3 in DNA: TGTGCCAGCAGCCAAGCTAACCAGGGGTTGGGCTACACCTTC. It specifies CASSQANQGLGYTF.

This clonotype was picked up many times. The rearrangement uses TRBV7-9 and TRBJ2-7; 7 nucleotides line up with TRBD1. J gave up 0 bases and V 0 bases, and 8 bases lay outside the gene matches. Germline V gives CDR1 SEHNR, CDR2 FQNEAQ (reference sequence). The CDR3 is 17 amino acids. The CDR3 spells CASSLALGQSSSYEQYF. In nucleotides, the CDR3 is TGTGCCAGCAGCTTAGCGTTGGGACAGTCGAGCTCCTACGAGCAGTACTTC. Full variable domain (outside the CDR3, taken from reference TRBV7-9 and TRBJ2-7): DTGVSQNPRHKITKRGQNVTFRCDPISEHNRLYWYRQTLGQGPEFLTYFQNEAQLEKSRLLSDRFSAERPKGSFSTLEIQRTEQGDSAMYLCASSLALGQSSSYEQYFGPGTRLTVT.

Of note for this clonotype: One base away lies a much larger clone, so this may be a sequencing read error. The V gene is TRBV2, the J gene TRBJ2-1; D possibly corresponds to TRBD2 (6 bases). The V gene lost 5 bases and the J gene lost 4 bases, with 15 bases spanning the gap. CDR3 size: 15 residues. Germline V CDR1 and CDR2: SNHLY, FYNNEI. CDR3 DNA: TGTGCCAGCAGTTTTTTGGGCGGGATTTACAATGAGCAGTTCTTC. This encodes CASSFLGGIYNEQFF. The whole variable domain, filled in from reference TRBV2 and TRBJ2-1, reads EPEVTQTPSHQVTQMGQEVILRCVPISNHLYFYWYRQILGQKVEFLVSFYNNEISEKSEIFDDQFSVERPDGSNFTLKIRSTKLEDSAMYFCASSFLGGIYNEQFFGPGTRLTVL.